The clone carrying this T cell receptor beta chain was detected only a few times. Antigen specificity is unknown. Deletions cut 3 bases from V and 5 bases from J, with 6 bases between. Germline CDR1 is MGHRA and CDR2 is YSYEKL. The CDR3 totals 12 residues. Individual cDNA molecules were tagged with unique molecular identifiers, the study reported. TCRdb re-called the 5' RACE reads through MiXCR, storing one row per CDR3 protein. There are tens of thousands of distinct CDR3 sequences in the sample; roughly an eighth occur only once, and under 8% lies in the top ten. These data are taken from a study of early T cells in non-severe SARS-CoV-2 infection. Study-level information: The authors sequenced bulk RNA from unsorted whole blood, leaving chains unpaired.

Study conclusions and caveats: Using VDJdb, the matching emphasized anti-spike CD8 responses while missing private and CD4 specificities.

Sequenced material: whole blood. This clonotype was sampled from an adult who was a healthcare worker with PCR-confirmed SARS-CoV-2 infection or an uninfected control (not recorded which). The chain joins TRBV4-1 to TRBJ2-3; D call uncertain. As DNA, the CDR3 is TGCGCCAGCAGCCAGTCGGGAGATACGCAGTATTTT. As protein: CASSQSGDTQYF.